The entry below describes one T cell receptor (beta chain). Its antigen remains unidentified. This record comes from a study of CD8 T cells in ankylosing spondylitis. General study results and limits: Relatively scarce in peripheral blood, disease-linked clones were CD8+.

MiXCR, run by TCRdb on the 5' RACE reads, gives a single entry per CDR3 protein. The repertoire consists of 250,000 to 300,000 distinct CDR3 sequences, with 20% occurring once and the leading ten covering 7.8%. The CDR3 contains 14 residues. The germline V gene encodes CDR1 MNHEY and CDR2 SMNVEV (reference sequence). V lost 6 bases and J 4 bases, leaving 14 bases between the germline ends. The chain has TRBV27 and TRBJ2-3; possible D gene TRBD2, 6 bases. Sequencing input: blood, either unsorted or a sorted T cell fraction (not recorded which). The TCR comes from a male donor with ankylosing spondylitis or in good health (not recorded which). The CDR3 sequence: CASSSRGGADTQYF. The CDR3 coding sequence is TGTGCCAGCAGCTCAAGGGGCGGGGCAGATACGCAGTATTTT.